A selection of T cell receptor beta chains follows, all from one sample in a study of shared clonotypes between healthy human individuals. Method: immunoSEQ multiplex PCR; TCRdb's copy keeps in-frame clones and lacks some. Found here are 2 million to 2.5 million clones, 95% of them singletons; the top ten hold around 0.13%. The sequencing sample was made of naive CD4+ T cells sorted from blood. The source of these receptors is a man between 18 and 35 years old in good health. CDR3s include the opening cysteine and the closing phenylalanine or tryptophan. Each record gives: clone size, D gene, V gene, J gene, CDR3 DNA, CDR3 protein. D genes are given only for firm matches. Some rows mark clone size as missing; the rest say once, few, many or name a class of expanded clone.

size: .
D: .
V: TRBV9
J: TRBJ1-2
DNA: TGTGCCAGCAGCGCTTCTCAACAGGGCCAGGACTATGGCTACACCTTC
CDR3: CASSASQQGQDYGYTF

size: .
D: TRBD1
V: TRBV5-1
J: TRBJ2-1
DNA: TGCGCCAGCAGCTGGATCGCGGGACAGGGAGATGAGCAGTTCTTC
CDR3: CASSWIAGQGDEQFF

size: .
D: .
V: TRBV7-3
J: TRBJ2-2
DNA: TGTGCCAGCAGCTTACTACCAGGGGGGTACACCGGGGAGCTGTTTTTT
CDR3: CASSLLPGGYTGELFF

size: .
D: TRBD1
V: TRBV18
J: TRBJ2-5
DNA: TGTGCCAGCTCACCACCGGCCGGACAGGGGGTAGAGACCCAGTACTTC
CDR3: CASSPPAGQGVETQYF

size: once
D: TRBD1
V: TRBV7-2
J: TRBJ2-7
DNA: TGTGCCAGCAGCCCGCTACAGGGGACAACCTACGAGCAGTACTTC
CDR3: CASSPLQGTTYEQYF

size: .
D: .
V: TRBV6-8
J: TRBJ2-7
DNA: TGTGCCAGCAAAACAACCTACGAGCAGTACTTC
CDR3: CASKTTYEQYF

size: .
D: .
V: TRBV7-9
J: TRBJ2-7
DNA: TGTGCCAGCAGCTTAGCAATGGCGGAGACCTACGAGCAGTACTTC
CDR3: CASSLAMAETYEQYF

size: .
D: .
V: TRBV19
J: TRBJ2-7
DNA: TGTGCCAGTAGTGTCATCCCCGGGGTCGGAACCTACGAGCAGTACTTC
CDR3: CASSVIPGVGTYEQYF

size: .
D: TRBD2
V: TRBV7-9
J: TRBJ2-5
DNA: TGTGCCAGCAGCCGGACTAGCGGGGTCCAAGAGACCCAGTACTTC
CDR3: CASSRTSGVQETQYF

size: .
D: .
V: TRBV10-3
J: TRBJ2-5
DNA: TGTGCCACCGCTGAGCCAGAGACCCAGTACTTC
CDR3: CATAEPETQYF

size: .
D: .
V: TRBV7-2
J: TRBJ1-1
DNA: TGTGCCAGCAGCTTAGCAAAGGGGGGGACTGAAGCTTTCTTT
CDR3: CASSLAKGGTEAFF

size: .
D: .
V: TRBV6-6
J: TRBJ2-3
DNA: TGTGCCAGCAGTTCCCCTGAGCCCGGCATGGATACGCAGTATTTT
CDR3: CASSSPEPGMDTQYF

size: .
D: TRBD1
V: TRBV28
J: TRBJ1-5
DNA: TGTGCCAGCAGTCTAGACAGGGGGCCCAATCAGCCCCAGCATTTT
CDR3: CASSLDRGPNQPQHF

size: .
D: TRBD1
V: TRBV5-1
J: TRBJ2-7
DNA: TGCGCCAGCAGATGGGACAGGGGGGACTACGAGCAGTACTTC
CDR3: CASRWDRGDYEQYF

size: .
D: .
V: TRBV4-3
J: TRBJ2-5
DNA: TGCGCCAGCAGCCAAGTAATGGGGCGAGAGACCCAGTACTTC
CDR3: CASSQVMGRETQYF

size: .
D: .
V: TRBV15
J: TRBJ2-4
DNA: TGTGCCACCAGCAGAGGCACGACCCAAAACATTCAGTACTTC
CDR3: CATSRGTTQNIQYF

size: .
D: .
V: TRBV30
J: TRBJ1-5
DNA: TGTGCCTGGAGTGCCACAGGGAGTCTTCAGCCCCAGCATTTT
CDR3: CAWSATGSLQPQHF

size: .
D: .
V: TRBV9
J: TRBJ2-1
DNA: TGTGCCAGCAGCGTCATGGGACGGAGCTCCTACAATGAGCAGTTCTTC
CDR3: CASSVMGRSSYNEQFF

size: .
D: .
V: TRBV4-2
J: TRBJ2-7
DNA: TGTGCCAGCAGCCAAGATCCTAGCAGGGATGAGCAGTACTTC
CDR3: CASSQDPSRDEQYF

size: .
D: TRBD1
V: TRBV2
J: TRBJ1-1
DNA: TGTGCCACAGGGGACAGGGTAACTGAAGCTTTCTTT
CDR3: CATGDRVTEAFF

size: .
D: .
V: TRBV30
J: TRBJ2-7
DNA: TGTGCCTGGAGTGTAATGGCGGGACCCTACGAGCAGTACTTC
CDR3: CAWSVMAGPYEQYF

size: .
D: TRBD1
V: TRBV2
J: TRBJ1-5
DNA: TGTGCCAGCAGTGAGGTAGGACAGGGAGTGAGAATCAATCAGCCCCAGCATTTT
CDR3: CASSEVGQGVRINQPQHF

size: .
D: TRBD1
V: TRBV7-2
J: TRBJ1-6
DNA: TGTGCCAGCAGCCCCCGGAGTCAGGGGGACACTAAAAATTCACCCCTCCACTTT
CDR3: CASSPRSQGDTKNSPLHF

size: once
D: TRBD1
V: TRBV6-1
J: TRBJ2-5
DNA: TGTGCCAGTACAGGGGGCAGGGAGACCCAGTACTTC
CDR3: CASTGGRETQYF

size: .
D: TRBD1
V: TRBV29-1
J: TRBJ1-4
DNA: TGCAGCGCTAAGGCCGGGACAGGCGGTGAAAAACTGTTTTTT
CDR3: CSAKAGTGGEKLFF

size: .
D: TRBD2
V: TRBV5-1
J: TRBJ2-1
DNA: TGCGCCAGCAGCTTTAAGCGGGGCTACAATGAGCAGTTCTTC
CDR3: CASSFKRGYNEQFF

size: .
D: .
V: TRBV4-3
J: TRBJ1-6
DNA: TGCGCCAGCAGCCAAGATGAGACAGCAATCTCACCCCTCCACTTT
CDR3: CASSQDETAISPLHF

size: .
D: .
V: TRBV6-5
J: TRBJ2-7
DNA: TGTGCCAGCAGTTACTCTCTGGGACGCGAGCAGTACTTC
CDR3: CASSYSLGREQYF

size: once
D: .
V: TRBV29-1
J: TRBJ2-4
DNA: TGCAGCGTTGAAGGTAAAAACATTCAGTACTTC
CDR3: CSVEGKNIQYF